This T cell receptor (beta chain) came from a study of CD8+CD57+ T cells in acquired aplastic anemia. In the study overall: When averaged, DNA from sorted CD4+ and CD8+ cells came to approximately 3.2 ug.

Germline CDR1 reads SQVTM; CDR2 reads ANQGSEA. Between the trimmed V and J ends, which lost 4 bases and 7 bases, there was a span of 11 bases. CDR3 size: 13 residues. Study-level results: Patients and healthy controls showed no significant CD8+ Simpson's diversity difference.

CD8+CD57+ cell expansion, shown by flow cytometry, had occurred in the patients selected for sequencing. Each patient had severe acquired aplastic anemia. Among the patients, none had received any therapy at the time of blood sampling. With regard to this clonotype: Its antigen is unidentified.

TCR beta VDJ and CDR3 were profiled, and genomic DNA was the template. Each CDR3 protein is one row after TCRdb ran MiXCR on the reads. In the table there are about 180,000 distinct CDR3 sequences, about three fifths of which are singletons. This clonotype was sampled from a human donor with aplastic anemia. Sequenced sample: sorted CD4+, CD8+, or CD8+CD57+ T cells (not recorded which) from PBMCs. This chain joins TRBV29-1 and TRBJ1-6; D is uncertain. CDR3 coding DNA: TGCAGCGTTGGGGAATGGGAGAATTCACCCCTCCACTTT. Encoded protein: CSVGEWENSPLHF.